Each of the 5 T cell receptor beta chains below was sequenced from the same sample in a study of blood T cell repertoires in COVID-19. Libraries were prepared by immunoSEQ multiplex PCR; TCRdb keeps only in-frame clonotypes and omits some of them. The sample yields some 180,000 clones, roughly 83% seen once. The specimen sequenced was peripheral blood. The receptors were sampled from a woman aged 40-49 years with COVID-19, enrolled during active disease.

The V and J genes are TRBV18 and TRBJ2-5; D may be TRBD1 (6 bases). Germline V gives CDR1 KGHSH, CDR2 LQKENI. The CDR3 length is 15 residues. V was pared by 0 bases and J by 1 base, with 9 bases between. The CDR3 DNA is TGTGCCAGCTCACCACCGACAGGCTTCCAAGAGACCCAGTACTTC. Protein sequence: CASSPPTGFQETQYF. Full variable domain (remainder filled in from reference TRBV18 and TRBJ2-5): NAGVMQNPRHLVRRRGQEARLRCSPMKGHSHVYWYRQLPEEGLKFMVYLQKENIIDESGMPKERFSAEFPKEGPSILRIQQVVRGDSAAYFCASSPPTGFQETQYFGPGTRLLVL.

The chain employs TRBV5-1 and TRBJ1-3; no clear D. Trimming removed 0 bases from V and 4 bases from J, with 11 bases in between. Germline V gene data show CDR1 as SGHRS and CDR2 as YFSETQ. The CDR3 runs 15 residues. Written as DNA, the CDR3 is TGCGCCAGCAGCTTGGACAGAGGGATGGGAAACACCATATATTTT. Translation gives CASSLDRGMGNTIYF.

As regards this clone: This CDR3 fails to terminate in the conserved phenylalanine or tryptophan, so it likely reflects a read error. The gene calls are TRBV9 and TRBJ1-1; TRBD1 might be the D (6 bases). V lost 0 bases and J lost 3, with 12 bases in between. CDR3 length equals 15 residues. Germline V lookup: CDR1 SGDLS, CDR2 YYNGEE. The CDR3 region is CASSVEGGRYTEAFL. The CDR3, as DNA: TGTGCCAGCAGCGTAGAGGGGGGGCGGTACACTGAAGCTTTCCTT.

This rearrangement joins TRBV19 to TRBJ1-1; maybe TRBD1 (5 bases). The ends were cut back, 5 bases at V and 3 bases at J, with 13 bases in the middle. There are 14 residues in the CDR3. The germline V gene encodes CDR1 LNHDA and CDR2 SQIVND (reference sequence). This chain's CDR3 is CASSVMSGDTEAFF. The CDR3 region has the DNA TGTGCCAGTAGTGTCATGTCGGGGGACACTGAAGCTTTCTTT.

This clone was counted a few times. The genes are TRBV7-3 and TRBJ1-1; 9 bases match TRBD1. Germline V lookup: CDR1 SGHTA, CDR2 FQGTGA. Trimming removed 4 bases from V and 5 bases from J; junction bases left unmatched: 17. CDR3 length equals 18 residues. CDR3 region: CASSSQRTGGGIGTEAFF. Written as DNA, the CDR3 is TGTGCCAGCAGCTCGCAAAGAACAGGGGGCGGAATTGGTACTGAAGCTTTCTTT.